The entry below describes one TCR beta chain. The sample originates from a study of blood T cell repertoires in COVID-19. At the level of the study: Acute and convalescent COVID-19 specimens originated in the United States, Italy and Spain. T cells, B-cell-depleted T cells, or PBMCs supplied cDNA or gDNA.

Measured with immunoSEQ multiplex PCR; TCRdb has only the in-frame clones, and not every one. The top ten clones hold roughly 25% of a sample with tens of thousands of clones, around 83% of them seen once. V was cut by 0 bases and J by 7 bases, with 9 bases left in between. In germline, CDR1 is GTSNPN, CDR2 SVGIG (reference sequence). The CDR3 contains 12 residues. Sequenced input: peripheral blood. The chain carries TRBV30 and TRBJ1-2; maybe TRBD1 (5 bases). The source of this sequence is a man in his sixties with acute or convalescent COVID-19. The CDR3 DNA follows: TGTGCCTGGAGTGTTTCGACAGCTGGCTACACCTTC. Its protein is CAWSVSTAGYTF. Using reference TRBV30 and TRBJ1-2 for the parts outside the CDR3, the full variable domain is SQTIHQWPATLVQPVGSPLSLECTVEGTSNPNLYWYRQAAGRGLQLLFYSVGIGQISSEVPQNLSASRPQDRQFILSSKKLLLSDSGFYLCAWSVSTAGYTFGSGTRLTVV.